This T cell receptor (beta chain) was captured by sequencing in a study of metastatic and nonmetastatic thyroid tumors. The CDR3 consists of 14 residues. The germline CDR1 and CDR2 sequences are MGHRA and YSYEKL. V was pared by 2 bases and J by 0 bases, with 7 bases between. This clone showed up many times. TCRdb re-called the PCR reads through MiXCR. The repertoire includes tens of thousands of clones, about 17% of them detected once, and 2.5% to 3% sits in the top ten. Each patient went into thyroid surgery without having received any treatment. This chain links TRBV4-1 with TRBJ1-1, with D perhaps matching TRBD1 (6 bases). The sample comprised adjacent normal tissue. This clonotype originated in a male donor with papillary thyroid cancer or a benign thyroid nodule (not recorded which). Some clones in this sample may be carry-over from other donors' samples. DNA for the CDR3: TGCGCCAGCAGCCAATACAGGGTGAACACTGAAGCTTTCTTT. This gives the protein CASSQYRVNTEAFF.